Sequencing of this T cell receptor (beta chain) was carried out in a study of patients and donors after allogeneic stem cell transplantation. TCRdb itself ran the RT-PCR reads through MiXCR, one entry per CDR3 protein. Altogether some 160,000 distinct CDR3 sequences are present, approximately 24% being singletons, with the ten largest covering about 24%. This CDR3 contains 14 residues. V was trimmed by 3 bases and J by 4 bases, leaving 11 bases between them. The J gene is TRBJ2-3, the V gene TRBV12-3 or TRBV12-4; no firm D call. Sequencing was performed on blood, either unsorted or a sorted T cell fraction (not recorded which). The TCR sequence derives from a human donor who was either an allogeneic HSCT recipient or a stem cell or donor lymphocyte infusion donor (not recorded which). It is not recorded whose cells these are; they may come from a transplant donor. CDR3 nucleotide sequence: TGTGCCAGCAGTTTCTCCGAGGCGTCAGATACGCAGTATTTT. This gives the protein CASSFSEASDTQYF.